This T cell receptor beta chain is drawn from a study of T cells in Graves' hyperthyroidism and ophthalmopathy. Amplification of TCR beta CDR3 regions was performed using RNA transcripts as template. Primed by the HTBI set, a first-round RT-PCR was run on the TCR CDR3. TCRdb analysed the multiplex PCR reads with MiXCR anew, one entry per CDR3 protein. The profile shows some 550,000 distinct CDR3 sequences, under 25% of them singletons. The V end was cut by 3 bases, the J end by 0 bases, with 8 bases between. CDR1 is KGHSH, CDR2 LQKENI, per germline. The CDR3 extends over 14 amino acids. Graves' hyperthyroidism was deemed stable given no ophthalmopathy progression within 18 months. These patients, aged 18 to 65, had recently diagnosed hyperthyroidism lasting under 2 months. Patients were excluded because of uncontrolled infection, other autoimmune disease, pregnancy or lactation.

The chain uses TRBV18 and TRBJ2-5; TRBD2 is a possible D gene (5 bases). The sequence came from a man younger than 30 with Graves' hyperthyroidism. Material: blood. The CDR3 spells CASSPRGNQETQYF. In nucleotides, the CDR3 is TGTGCCAGCTCACCGAGAGGGAACCAAGAGACCCAGTACTTC.